This is a list of T cell receptor beta chains from one sample in a study of blood T cell repertoires in COVID-19. Using immunoSEQ multiplex PCR, the repertoire was profiled, and TCRdb retains in-frame clones only, with some absent. The sample lists 50,000 or so clones, around 86% seen once, with under 8.5% in the top ten. The sequenced material came from peripheral blood. The source is a middle-aged man with active COVID-19. CDR3s include the opening cysteine and the closing phenylalanine or tryptophan. Each record gives: D gene, J gene, clone size, V gene, CDR3 DNA, CDR3 protein. The D gene is left open where the match is weak. Expanded clones get a size class; other rows say once, few or many, or leave the size out.

d_gene: NA; j_gene: TRBJ1-3; abundance: NA; v_gene: TRBV7-6; CDR3nt: TGTGCCAGCAGCCCCCAACCGGGACACCCGCTAAACACCATATATTTT; CDR3aa: CASSPQPGHPLNTIYF
d_gene: TRBD1; j_gene: TRBJ2-3; abundance: NA; v_gene: TRBV5-6; CDR3nt: TGTGCCAGCAGCTGGGACAGGGAGGGAGATACGCAGTATTTT; CDR3aa: CASSWDREGDTQYF
d_gene: NA; j_gene: TRBJ2-1; abundance: NA; v_gene: TRBV9; CDR3nt: TGTGCCAGCAGCGTAAGTCGGAATGAGCAGTTCTTC; CDR3aa: CASSVSRNEQFF
d_gene: NA; j_gene: TRBJ2-3; abundance: NA; v_gene: TRBV5-1; CDR3nt: TGCGCCAGCAGCTTGTGGGGCGTGAACACAGATACGCAGTATTTT; CDR3aa: CASSLWGVNTDTQYF
d_gene: NA; j_gene: TRBJ2-3; abundance: NA; v_gene: TRBV10-3; CDR3nt: TGTGCCATCAGTGCCCTGCCTCGCGGGGGCGTAGATACGCAGTATTTT; CDR3aa: CAISALPRGGVDTQYF
d_gene: TRBD2; j_gene: TRBJ2-1; abundance: NA; v_gene: TRBV20-1; CDR3nt: TGCAGTGCTAGTTCGCTAGCGGGAGATGAGCAGTTCTTC; CDR3aa: CSASSLAGDEQFF
d_gene: NA; j_gene: TRBJ1-1; abundance: NA; v_gene: TRBV4-3; CDR3nt: TGCGCCAGCAGCCGCACACAGGGACCCAACACTGAAGCTTTCTTT; CDR3aa: CASSRTQGPNTEAFF
d_gene: NA; j_gene: TRBJ1-6; abundance: NA; v_gene: TRBV6-2/TRBV6-3; CDR3nt: TGTGCCAGCAGTCAAGAAGGCGGATACTATAATTCACCCCTCCACTTT; CDR3aa: CASSQEGGYYNSPLHF
d_gene: NA; j_gene: TRBJ1-1; abundance: NA; v_gene: TRBV5-1; CDR3nt: TGCGCCAGCAGCTTTGCGCACTTGGACACTGAAGCTTTCTTT; CDR3aa: CASSFAHLDTEAFF
d_gene: TRBD1; j_gene: TRBJ2-2; abundance: NA; v_gene: TRBV11-2; CDR3nt: TGTGCCAGCAGCTTAGAAAGACAGGGGGCGGCCGGGGAGCTGTTTTTT; CDR3aa: CASSLERQGAAGELFF
d_gene: TRBD1; j_gene: TRBJ1-1; abundance: NA; v_gene: TRBV19; CDR3nt: TGTGCCAGTAGCCCAACCGATAGGACAGGGAATGCTGAAGCTTTCTTT; CDR3aa: CASSPTDRTGNAEAFF
d_gene: TRBD2; j_gene: TRBJ2-5; abundance: NA; v_gene: TRBV7-7; CDR3nt: TGTGCTAGCAGCCTAGGAGGGGAGGGAGAGACCCAGTACTTC; CDR3aa: CASSLGGEGETQYF
d_gene: TRBD2; j_gene: TRBJ2-2; abundance: NA; v_gene: TRBV7-9; CDR3nt: TGTGCCAGCAGCCGCCAGCTCGGGGGGAACGGGGAGCTGTTTTTT; CDR3aa: CASSRQLGGNGELFF
d_gene: TRBD2; j_gene: TRBJ2-3; abundance: NA; v_gene: TRBV3-1/TRBV3-2; CDR3nt: TGTGCCAGCAGCCCAATAGCGGGATACACAGATACGCAGTATTTT; CDR3aa: CASSPIAGYTDTQYF
d_gene: NA; j_gene: TRBJ1-1; abundance: NA; v_gene: TRBV5-5; CDR3nt: TGTGCCAGCAGCTTTAAAGACCAGGGTGAAGCTTTCTTT; CDR3aa: CASSFKDQGEAFF
d_gene: NA; j_gene: TRBJ2-7; abundance: few; v_gene: TRBV5-1; CDR3nt: TGCGCCAGCAGCTTGGTGGGGGCCTCCTACGAGCAGTACTTC; CDR3aa: CASSLVGASYEQYF
d_gene: TRBD2; j_gene: TRBJ2-1; abundance: NA; v_gene: TRBV6-2/TRBV6-3; CDR3nt: TGTGCCAGCAGGCCTAGCGGGAGCGGCGAGCAGTTCTTC; CDR3aa: CASRPSGSGEQFF
d_gene: NA; j_gene: TRBJ2-2; abundance: NA; v_gene: TRBV7-9; CDR3nt: TGTGCCAGCAGCCGGGCACAGGGCACCGGGGAGCTGTTTTTT; CDR3aa: CASSRAQGTGELFF
d_gene: TRBD2; j_gene: TRBJ2-1; abundance: NA; v_gene: TRBV7-9; CDR3nt: TGTGCCAGCAGTTTCTCTAGCGGGAGAAGCAATGAGCAGTTCTTC; CDR3aa: CASSFSSGRSNEQFF
d_gene: NA; j_gene: TRBJ2-5; abundance: NA; v_gene: TRBV28; CDR3nt: TGTGCCAGCAGGTCGAACGGCGGTCGGGAGACCCAGTACTTC; CDR3aa: CASRSNGGRETQYF
d_gene: NA; j_gene: TRBJ2-2; abundance: NA; v_gene: TRBV5-4; CDR3nt: TGTGCCAGCAGCTTTCGCGGGGACAACACCGGGGAGCTGTTTTTT; CDR3aa: CASSFRGDNTGELFF
d_gene: NA; j_gene: TRBJ1-2; abundance: NA; v_gene: TRBV6-5; CDR3nt: TGTGCCAGCAGGGCGACGACAGAGACTAACTATGGCTACACCTTC; CDR3aa: CASRATTETNYGYTF
d_gene: NA; j_gene: TRBJ1-3; abundance: NA; v_gene: TRBV5-1; CDR3nt: TGCGCCAGCAGCTTGGAGGACGGGAGTTCCACCATATATTTT; CDR3aa: CASSLEDGSSTIYF
d_gene: TRBD1; j_gene: TRBJ1-6; abundance: NA; v_gene: TRBV19; CDR3nt: TGTGCCAGTAGTATGAAACGAGAAGGAGACAGGGTTTCACCCCTCCACTTT; CDR3aa: CASSMKREGDRVSPLHF
d_gene: TRBD2; j_gene: TRBJ2-3; abundance: NA; v_gene: TRBV5-1; CDR3nt: TGCGCCAGCAGCTTGGCCGTAGCGGGAGGTGGTACAGATACGCAGTATTTT; CDR3aa: CASSLAVAGGGTDTQYF
d_gene: TRBD2; j_gene: TRBJ2-7; abundance: NA; v_gene: TRBV27; CDR3nt: TGTGCCAGCACCTCACCGGGACTACTTCACGAGCAGTACTTC; CDR3aa: CASTSPGLLHEQYF
d_gene: TRBD2; j_gene: TRBJ2-3; abundance: NA; v_gene: TRBV7-9; CDR3nt: TGTGCCAGCAGCACCGGGACTAGCAGGCACACAGATACGCAGTATTTT; CDR3aa: CASSTGTSRHTDTQYF
d_gene: NA; j_gene: TRBJ2-7; abundance: NA; v_gene: TRBV5-6; CDR3nt: TGTGCCAGCAGCTTGGTTCTGAGCTACGAGCAGTACTTC; CDR3aa: CASSLVLSYEQYF
d_gene: NA; j_gene: TRBJ2-3; abundance: NA; v_gene: TRBV7-9; CDR3nt: TGTGCCAGCAACTCTGCGGGGACGCAGTATTTT; CDR3aa: CASNSAGTQYF
d_gene: NA; j_gene: TRBJ2-3; abundance: NA; v_gene: TRBV29-1; CDR3nt: TGCAGCGTTGAACCCGGTACCACAGATACGCAGTATTTT; CDR3aa: CSVEPGTTDTQYF
d_gene: NA; j_gene: TRBJ2-5; abundance: NA; v_gene: TRBV5-4; CDR3nt: TGTGCCAGCAGCTTCAAAGACAGAGAGACCCAGTACTTC; CDR3aa: CASSFKDRETQYF
d_gene: NA; j_gene: TRBJ2-1; abundance: NA; v_gene: TRBV3-1/TRBV3-2; CDR3nt: TGTGCCAGCAGCCAGGTCCAACATCCCTACAATGAGCAGTTCTTC; CDR3aa: CASSQVQHPYNEQFF
d_gene: TRBD2; j_gene: TRBJ2-5; abundance: NA; v_gene: TRBV7-2; CDR3nt: TGTGCCAGCAGCTCCGGGAGGGGCCAAGAGACCCAGTACTTC; CDR3aa: CASSSGRGQETQYF
d_gene: NA; j_gene: TRBJ1-4; abundance: NA; v_gene: TRBV11-3; CDR3nt: TGTGCCAGCAGCCCAAAATCCCGCGGGCAGAGTAATGAAAAACTGTTTTTT; CDR3aa: CASSPKSRGQSNEKLFF
d_gene: NA; j_gene: TRBJ1-2; abundance: NA; v_gene: TRBV12-2; CDR3nt: TGTGCAAGTCGCTTAGTGGTCCGGGGTGGCTATGGCTACACCTTC; CDR3aa: CASRLVVRGGYGYTF
d_gene: TRBD1; j_gene: TRBJ2-3; abundance: NA; v_gene: TRBV7-2; CDR3nt: TGTGCCAGCAGCTCTCGACAGGGGGCCGCAGATACGCAGTATTTT; CDR3aa: CASSSRQGAADTQYF
d_gene: TRBD1; j_gene: TRBJ1-2; abundance: NA; v_gene: TRBV27; CDR3nt: TGTGCCAGCAGTCCCCTCCCCGGGACAGGGAAAATGTACGGCTACACCTTC; CDR3aa: CASSPLPGTGKMYGYTF
d_gene: NA; j_gene: TRBJ2-3; abundance: NA; v_gene: TRBV30; CDR3nt: TGTGCCTGGAGCGGGATTAGCACAGATACGCAGTATTTT; CDR3aa: CAWSGISTDTQYF
d_gene: TRBD1; j_gene: TRBJ1-1; abundance: NA; v_gene: TRBV7-9; CDR3nt: TGTGCCAGCAGCGCCAGGGGGCCACGTACTGAAGCTTTCTTT; CDR3aa: CASSARGPRTEAFF
d_gene: TRBD2; j_gene: TRBJ2-1; abundance: once; v_gene: TRBV9; CDR3nt: TGTGCCAGCAGCGTGGGACTAGCGGGGGGGCGGAATGAGCAGTTCTTC; CDR3aa: CASSVGLAGGRNEQFF
d_gene: NA; j_gene: TRBJ2-5; abundance: NA; v_gene: TRBV11-2; CDR3nt: TGTGCCAGCAGCGTACAGGTCAGAGAGACCCAGTACTTC; CDR3aa: CASSVQVRETQYF
d_gene: TRBD1; j_gene: TRBJ1-2; abundance: NA; v_gene: TRBV6-1; CDR3nt: TGTGCCAGCAGTTCGCCCGGGACAGGGCAACCGGGCTACACCTTC; CDR3aa: CASSSPGTGQPGYTF
d_gene: NA; j_gene: TRBJ2-7; abundance: once; v_gene: TRBV11-2; CDR3nt: TGTGCCAGCAGCCAGCAAGGGGGTCTGTCCGAGCAGTACTTC; CDR3aa: CASSQQGGLSEQYF
d_gene: NA; j_gene: TRBJ1-5; abundance: NA; v_gene: TRBV7-2; CDR3nt: TGTGCCAGCAGCCCCACCCCAGGGGTTAATCAGCCCCAGCATTTT; CDR3aa: CASSPTPGVNQPQHF
d_gene: NA; j_gene: TRBJ1-1; abundance: few; v_gene: TRBV14; CDR3nt: TGTGCCAGCAGCCGAGACATCTTAGCTGAAGCTTTCTTT; CDR3aa: CASSRDILAEAFF
d_gene: TRBD2; j_gene: TRBJ2-2; abundance: once; v_gene: TRBV15; CDR3nt: TGTGCCACCAGCAGGGCGGGAGTTACCGGGGAGCTGTTTTTT; CDR3aa: CATSRAGVTGELFF
d_gene: NA; j_gene: TRBJ1-5; abundance: NA; v_gene: TRBV18; CDR3nt: TGTGCCAGCTCGCCCAGGAATCAGCCCCAGCATTTT; CDR3aa: CASSPRNQPQHF
d_gene: TRBD1; j_gene: TRBJ2-7; abundance: NA; v_gene: TRBV28; CDR3nt: TGTGCCAGCACCCTGGGGACAGGGGGCAGAGAGCAGTACTTC; CDR3aa: CASTLGTGGREQYF